Shown below are 17 T cell receptor beta chains from a single sample sequenced in a study of T cell responses to AZD1222 COVID-19 vaccine (dated by TCRdb to about 2021). The library came from the immunoSEQ multiplex PCR assay. Imported from immuneACCESS, the table was reduced by TCRdb to in-frame sequences with V and J called. These copies leave out some clones; in studies compared against another copy, an unresolved V gene accounts for under half, and the cause of the remainder is not known. The sample yields roughly 100,000 clones; 80% to 90% were counted once. The leading ten clones occupy about 1.5% of the sample. In light of the paper, this sample's time point label describes: baseline before first vaccination. Material: peripheral blood, obtained on day 0 of AZD1222 vaccination. The origin of the receptors is an adult in good health.

V usage is TRBV9 and J usage is TRBJ2-1; 11 bases are a match to TRBD2. Germline CDR1 SGDLS, CDR2 YYNGEE. The CDR3 has 15 amino acids. V shed 3 bases, J shed 7 bases, and the junction held 6 bases outside the gene matches. The CDR3 sequence is CASSGDTSGGNEQFF. CDR3 DNA: TGTGCCAGCAGCGGGGACACTAGCGGGGGTAATGAGCAGTTCTTC.

The chain links TRBV28 to TRBJ2-1; TRBD1 is a possible D gene (5 bases). Germline V gene sequence: CDR1 MDHEN, CDR2 SYDVKM. The V end lost 6 bases, the J end lost 2 bases, and 11 bases lay between the germline ends. CDR3 size: 14 residues. The CDR3 region is CASSPQGTYNEQFF. For the CDR3, the DNA is TGTGCCAGCAGCCCCCAGGGTACCTACAATGAGCAGTTCTTC.

This sequence joins TRBV2 and TRBJ1-2; D perhaps matches TRBD1 (5 bases). This CDR3 spans 13 amino acids. The V and J ends lost 4 bases and 5 bases respectively, with 11 bases between them. From germline, CDR1 is SNHLY and CDR2 FYNNEI. CDR3 in DNA: TGTGCCAGCAGTGTGGCCAGGGAATATGGCTACACCTTC. As protein: CASSVAREYGYTF.

The V call is TRBV4-1, the J call TRBJ1-2; D unclear. Germline CDR1 and CDR2: MGHRA and YSYEKL. The ends were cut back, 2 bases at V and 4 bases at J, with 17 bases in the middle. This CDR3 contains 16 residues. CDR3 loop: CASSQIWNVGSYGYTF. The CDR3 coding sequence is TGCGCCAGCAGCCAAATTTGGAATGTGGGCAGCTATGGCTACACCTTC.

The V gene is TRBV7-9, the J gene TRBJ1-6; possible D gene TRBD1, 5 bases. The CDR3 is made up of 14 amino acids. Per the germline V gene, CDR1 is SEHNR and CDR2 is FQNEAQ (reference sequence). V lost 7 bases to trimming and J lost 0 bases, with 7 bases between them. The CDR3 region has the DNA TGTGCCAGCACTGGGGGCTCCTATAATTCACCCCTCCACTTT. Its translation: CASTGGSYNSPLHF.

This rearrangement joins TRBV19 to TRBJ2-7; 10 bases line up with TRBD1. Germline V lookup: CDR1 LNHDA, CDR2 SQIVND (reference sequence). CDR3 length equals 15 residues. V shed 6 bases and J 4 bases; nucleotides not matched to a gene: 9. CDR3 amino acids: CASRAGQGIPYEQYF. CDR3 sequence (DNA): TGTGCCAGTAGGGCGGGACAGGGGATTCCGTACGAGCAGTACTTC.

This clone was seen a single time. The chain carries TRBV6-5 and TRBJ1-2, with TRBD1 matching 9 bases. V lost 6 bases and J lost 5; bases outside the gene matches: 4. Germline V gene sequence: CDR1 MNHEY, CDR2 SVGAGI. This CDR3 region has 13 residues. The CDR3: CASRPGTGYGYTF. As DNA, the CDR3 is TGTGCCAGCAGACCCGGGACAGGGTATGGCTACACCTTC.

The chain joins TRBV13 to TRBJ2-3; 10 bases agree with TRBD2. CDR1 is PRHDT, CDR2 FYEKMQ, per germline (reference sequence). The junction had 0 bases not matched to a gene; V was cut back by 3 bases and J by 0 bases. This CDR3 spans 15 amino acids. CDR3 residues: CASSLGLASTDTQYF. CDR3 in DNA: TGTGCCAGCAGCTTGGGACTAGCGAGCACAGATACGCAGTATTTT.

The chain combines TRBV30 with TRBJ1-4; 7 nucleotides align to TRBD1. From germline, CDR1 is GTSNPN and CDR2 SVGIG (reference sequence). The CDR3 runs to 13 residues. With V trimmed by 1 base and J by 11 bases, 7 bases remained unmatched. CDR3 sequence (DNA): TGTGCCTGGAGTGACGTGTCAGGGGGTAAACTGTTTTTT. Translation: CAWSDVSGGKLFF.

V usage is TRBV3-1 (or the pseudogene TRBV3-2) and J usage is TRBJ1-2, with D perhaps matching TRBD1 (6 bases). The CDR3 extends over 12 amino acids. In germline, CDR1 is LGHDT, CDR2 YNNKEL (reference sequence). Trimming left V 7 bases short and J 7 bases short, with 13 bases between. CDR3 DNA: TGTGCCAGCACCGAACAGGGTGCTGGCTACACCTTC. It encodes CASTEQGAGYTF.

The chain is built from TRBV7-9 and TRBJ1-4, with 8 bases aligning to TRBD1. This CDR3 spans 14 amino acids. V shed 5 bases, J shed 3 bases, and the junction held 2 bases outside the gene matches. Germline values: CDR1 SEHNR, CDR2 FQNEAQ (reference sequence). In nucleotides, the CDR3 is TGTGCCAGCAGCCTGGGACAGGCTAATGAAAAACTGTTTTTT. Translating it yields CASSLGQANEKLFF. Filled out from reference TRBV7-9 and TRBJ1-4, the complete variable domain reads DTGVSQNPRHKITKRGQNVTFRCDPISEHNRLYWYRQTLGQGPEFLTYFQNEAQLEKSRLLSDRFSAERPKGSFSTLEIQRTEQGDSAMYLCASSLGQANEKLFFGSGTQLSVL.

The chain combines TRBV7-3 with TRBJ2-5, with 7 positions matching TRBD1. The length of the CDR3 is 13 residues. Germline V gene sequence: CDR1 SGHTA, CDR2 FQGTGA. V lost 1 base to trimming and J lost 4 bases; unmatched junction nucleotides: 0. For the CDR3, the DNA is TGTGCCAGCAGCTTAAGGGACAGAGAGACCCAGTACTTC. Encoded protein: CASSLRDRETQYF.

In DNA, the CDR3 is TGTGCCAGCAGCTTACAGGGATCGAACACTGAAGCTTTCTTT. It translates to CASSLQGSNTEAFF. The V gene is TRBV11-3, the J gene TRBJ1-1; D possibly corresponds to TRBD1 (5 bases). Germline CDR1 is SGHNT and CDR2 is YENEEA. V lost 2 bases, J lost 1 base, and 8 bases lay in between. The CDR3 spans 14 residues.

The chain has TRBV12-1 and TRBJ2-1; TRBD1, as called in the table, went unchecked against the DNA. TRBV12-1 is assigned pseudogene status. The CDR3 spans 12 residues. For the CDR3, the DNA is TGTGCCAGCAGCTTTAGGGGCGGTGAGCAGTTCTTC. This translates into CASSFRGGEQFF.

J is TRBJ1-1 and V is TRBV7-2, with 11 nucleotides matching TRBD1. V trimming: 5 bases; J trimming: 5 bases; junction bases outside the gene matches: 4. The CDR3 extends over 14 amino acids. CDR1 and CDR2 (germline): SGHTA, FQGNSA. CDR3 residues: CASSKGQGETEAFF. The CDR3 bases are TGTGCCAGCAGCAAGGGACAGGGGGAGACTGAAGCTTTCTTT.

V usage is TRBV29-1 and J usage is TRBJ1-3; unclear D gene. Germline loops: CDR1 SQVTM, CDR2 ANQGSEA. Trimming pared 0 bases from V and 0 bases from J, leaving 9 bases between. CDR3 length equals 15 residues. The CDR3 loop is CSVEDAGFSGNTIYF. DNA of the CDR3: TGCAGCGTTGAAGATGCGGGCTTCTCTGGAAACACCATATATTTT.

The rearrangement uses TRBV7-3 and TRBJ2-5; 9 positions agree with TRBD2. With V trimmed by 4 bases and J by 5 bases, 5 bases remained unmatched. CDR1 SGHTA and CDR2 FQGTGA come from the germline V gene. The CDR3 runs to 14 residues. The CDR3 region is CASSSSGVGETQYF. For the CDR3, the DNA is TGTGCCAGCAGCTCTAGCGGGGTAGGGGAGACCCAGTACTTC.